This record concerns one TCR beta chain sequence. CD45RO-negative CD8 cells positively selected for CCR7 made up the naive population, which excluded terminally differentiated effector memory CD45RA+ cells. The sample belongs to a study of shared clonotypes between healthy human individuals. CDR3 length equals 15 residues. The germline V gene has CDR1 GTSNPN and CDR2 SVGIG (reference sequence). V dropped 1 base and J dropped 5; count of bases not matched to a gene: 8. Data came from immunoSEQ multiplex PCR; TCRdb stores just in-frame clones and leaves some out. The table lists around 2.1 million clones, under 95% of them singletons, with under 2% in the top ten.

The rearrangement uses TRBV30 and TRBJ2-5; 9 bases match TRBD2. The receptor was isolated from a man younger than 35 in good health. Some clones in this sample may be carry-over from other donors' samples. Sequenced sample: naive CD8+ T cells from PBMCs. The CDR3 bases are TGTGCCTGGAGTGGGCGGGAGGGCCAGTGGGAGACCCAGTACTTC. Residues: CAWSGREGQWETQYF.